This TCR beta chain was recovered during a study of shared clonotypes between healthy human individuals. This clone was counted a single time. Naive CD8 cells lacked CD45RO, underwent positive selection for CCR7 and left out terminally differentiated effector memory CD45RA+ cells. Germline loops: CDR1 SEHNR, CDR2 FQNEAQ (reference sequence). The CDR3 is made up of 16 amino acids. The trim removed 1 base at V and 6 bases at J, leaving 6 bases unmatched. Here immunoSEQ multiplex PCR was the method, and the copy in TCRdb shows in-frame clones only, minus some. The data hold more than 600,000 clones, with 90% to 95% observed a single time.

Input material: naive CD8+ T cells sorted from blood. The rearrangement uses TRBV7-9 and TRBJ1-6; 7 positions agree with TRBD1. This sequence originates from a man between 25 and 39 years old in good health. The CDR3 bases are TGTGCCAGCAGCTTAGTAGGGGGCAGTGCTAATTCACCCCTCCACTTT. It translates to CASSLVGGSANSPLHF.